Shown below are 14 T cell receptor beta chains from a single sample sequenced in a study of shared clonotypes between healthy human individuals. Method: immunoSEQ multiplex PCR; TCRdb's copy keeps in-frame clones and lacks some. The table has fewer than 3 million clones, around 90% seen once. Sequenced material: naive CD4+ T cells from PBMCs. Subset indicated: CD45RA+ positively selected. The receptors were sampled from a man between 18 and 35 years old in good health. Some clones in this sample may be carry-over from other donors' samples.

The CDR3 is CASSGGSGFEQYF. CDR3 nucleotides: TGTGCCAGCAGCGGCGGATCTGGGTTCGAGCAGTACTTC. The V and J genes are TRBV7-3 and TRBJ2-7; D uncertain. V was cut by 5 bases and J by 6 bases, with 14 bases left in between. This CDR3 comprises 13 residues. Germline CDR1 reads SGHTA; CDR2 reads FQGTGA.

The chain is built from TRBV2 and TRBJ2-7; D possibly uses TRBD1 or TRBD2 (5 bases each). V was clipped by 1 base and J by 13 bases, with 11 bases between them. This CDR3 has 11 residues. Germline CDR1 and CDR2: SNHLY and FYNNEI. For the CDR3, the DNA is TGTGCCAGCAGTGAAGGGGGGAGTCGATACTTC. It yields the protein CASSEGGSRYF.

The rearrangement links TRBV10-3 to TRBJ1-1; TRBD1 aligns across 7 bases. V shed 0 bases, J shed 2 bases, and the junction held 6 bases outside the gene matches. Germline V lookup: CDR1 ENHRY, CDR2 SYGVKD. The CDR3 totals 16 residues. CDR3 loop: CAISESMDRPNTEAFF. The CDR3 nucleotides are TGTGCCATCAGTGAGTCGATGGACAGGCCCAACACTGAAGCTTTCTTT.

The chain has TRBV28 and TRBJ2-3; possibly TRBD2 for D (6 bases). The CDR3 length is 16 residues. Germline V gives CDR1 MDHEN, CDR2 SYDVKM. V lost 4 bases to trimming and J lost 5 bases, with 19 bases between them. The CDR3 reads CASSSSRRGSGDTQYF. CDR3 nucleotide sequence: TGTGCCAGCAGTTCCTCCCGGCGGGGATCGGGAGATACGCAGTATTTT.

CDR3 residues: CASSPLTSGQFF. In DNA form, the CDR3 reads TGTGCCAGCAGCCCCTTGACTAGCGGGCAGTTCTTC. The chain links TRBV7-2 to TRBJ2-1; 9 nucleotides agree with TRBD2. The V gene's germline CDR1 is SGHTA and CDR2 FQGNSA. CDR3 length equals 12 residues. The J segment lost 12 bases and the V segment lost 5 bases, leaving 5 bases of the junction unmatched.

This sequence joins TRBV10-1 and TRBJ2-7, with D maybe TRBD1 (6 bases). Per the germline V gene, CDR1 is WNHNN and CDR2 is SYGVQD (reference sequence). CDR3 length equals 12 residues. V dropped 8 bases and J dropped 3 bases, with 11 bases sitting between them. The CDR3 reads CASCRGGYEQYF. The CDR3 nucleotides are TGCGCCAGCTGCAGGGGCGGCTACGAGCAGTACTTC.

The rearrangement links TRBV5-1 to TRBJ2-1; 7 nucleotides align to TRBD1. The junction had 8 bases not matched to a gene; V was cut back by 4 bases and J by 4 bases. The CDR3 contains 15 residues. CDR1 SGHRS and CDR2 YFSETQ come from the germline V gene. For the CDR3, the DNA is TGCGCCAGCAGCCCCGGACAGGAAAGTTACAATGAGCAGTTCTTC. Its translation: CASSPGQESYNEQFF.

This clone was seen just once. The chain carries TRBV20-1 and TRBJ2-7; D gene uncertain. This CDR3 has 9 amino acids. Germline assignment: CDR1 DFQATT and CDR2 SNEGSKA (reference sequence). The CDR3 sequence is CIRSYEQYF. CDR3 DNA: TGCATCCGGTCCTACGAGCAGTACTTC.

The chain uses TRBV5-8 and TRBJ1-3; 9 nucleotides line up with TRBD1. The CDR3 spans 16 residues. Trimming cost V 1 base and J 8 bases; bases outside gene matches: 10. The V gene's germline CDR1 is SGHTS and CDR2 YDEGEE. The CDR3, as DNA: TGTGCCAGCAGCTTGCCCGGGACAGGGATTAGAGACACCATATATTTT. Encoded protein: CASSLPGTGIRDTIYF.

V gene TRBV6-6 combines with J gene TRBJ1-1; 9 bases are a match to TRBD1. The V and J ends lost 2 bases and 4 bases, in that order; junction bases with no gene match: 8. CDR1 and CDR2 (germline): MNHNY, SVGAGI (reference sequence). The CDR3 totals 16 residues. The CDR3 loop is CASSYLQGAEGTEAFF. The DNA of the CDR3 is TGTGCCAGCAGTTACCTACAGGGGGCGGAAGGCACTGAAGCTTTCTTT.

This chain links TRBV27 with TRBJ1-2, with D perhaps matching TRBD1 (6 bases). CDR1 is MNHEY and CDR2 is SMNVEV in the germline V gene (reference sequence). This CDR3 region has 17 residues. Trimming removed 8 bases from V and 3 bases from J, with 25 bases in between. CDR3: CASGRLARQGSDYGYTF. In DNA form, the CDR3 reads TGTGCCAGCGGCAGGCTAGCAAGGCAGGGGTCGGACTATGGCTACACCTTC.

The CDR3 nucleotides read TGTGCCAGCAGCTGGGGCCCCCCCGGAGGCACTAATGAAAAACTGTTTTTT. It yields the protein CASSWGPPGGTNEKLFF. This chain joins TRBV5-4 and TRBJ1-4; weak D call: TRBD1 (5 bases). Per germline, CDR1 SGHNT and CDR2 YYREEE (reference sequence). The ends were cut back, 3 bases at V and 2 bases at J, with 17 bases in the middle. The length of the CDR3 is 17 residues.

This clone was seen only a few times. The rearrangement links TRBV2 to TRBJ1-1, with 8 bases aligning to TRBD1. The CDR3 runs to 13 residues. V lost 7 bases to trimming and J lost 4 bases; unmatched junction nucleotides: 5. Germline V gene sequence: CDR1 SNHLY, CDR2 FYNNEI. The DNA for the CDR3 is TGTGCCAGCAATCCCGACAGGGGCACTGAAGCTTTCTTT. Residues: CASNPDRGTEAFF.

Here the CDR3 DNA reads TGTGCCAGCAGTTTAGAGTATGCGGAGACCCAGTACTTC. Its protein product is CASSLEYAETQYF. The chain carries TRBV6-5 and TRBJ2-5; D is unclear. The CDR3 runs to 13 residues. Per the germline V gene, CDR1 is MNHEY and CDR2 is SVGAGI. The ends were cut back, 4 bases at V and 5 bases at J, with 11 bases in the middle.